The 10 T cell receptor beta chains listed next were all sequenced from one sample in a study of T cell clonality in common variable immunodeficiency. Using immunoSEQ multiplex PCR, the repertoire was profiled, and TCRdb retains in-frame clones only, with some absent. The record shows more than 55,000 clones for this sample, with no singletons present. Sequenced input: peripheral blood mononuclear cells. These receptors all stem from a person aged 18 to 75 in good health.

This clone was counted at least ten times. The read gets to within 3 residues of the CDR3 end, and the germline J gene fills in the rest. This chain uses TRBV4-1 with TRBJ2-5; 8 bases agree with TRBD2. The V gene end was trimmed by 0 bases and the J gene end by 5 bases; junction bases not matched to a gene: 8. The V gene's germline CDR1 is MGHRA and CDR2 YSYEKL. The CDR3 covers 16 residues. The CDR3: CASSQDASGRGETQYF. The covered CDR3 bases are TGCGCCAGCAGCCAAGACGCTAGCGGGCGGGGGGAGACC.

In this sample, this clone turned up many times. The read halts 3 residues ahead of the CDR3 end, with the missing end drawn from the germline J gene. J is TRBJ2-7 and V is TRBV3-1 (or the pseudogene TRBV3-2); D remains unclear. V was cut by 0 bases and J by 6 bases, with 18 bases left in between. The CDR3 runs 16 residues. The germline gives CDR1 LGHDT, CDR2 YNNKEL (reference sequence). The chain's CDR3 is CASSQDKALPLGEQYF. The CDR3 bases that were read are TGTGCCAGCAGCCAAGATAAGGCCTTGCCCCTTGGCGAG.

This clone was detected many times. Read coverage stops 3 residues before the CDR3 terminus; the germline J gene supplies the remainder. The V and J genes are TRBV5-1 and TRBJ2-3, with D perhaps matching TRBD2 (5 bases). V dropped 0 bases and J dropped 0 bases, with 17 bases sitting between them. CDR3 length: 18 amino acids. Germline lookup yields CDR1 SGHRS and CDR2 YFSETQ. The CDR3: CASSLDVGGPGSTDTQYF. The CDR3 DNA, read in part, is TGCGCCAGCAGCTTGGATGTTGGCGGGCCGGGGAGCACAGATACG. The full variable domain, rest sourced from reference TRBV5-1 and TRBJ2-3, is KAGVTQTPRYLIKTRGQQVTLSCSPISGHRSVSWYQQTPGQGLQFLFEYFSETQRNKGNFPGRFSGRQFSNSRSEMNVSTLELGDSALYLCASSLDVGGPGSTDTQYFGPGTRLTVL.

This clone was seen many times. Read coverage stops 3 residues before the CDR3 terminus; the germline J gene supplies the remainder. V and J are TRBV7-3 and TRBJ2-1; 7 bases are a match to TRBD2. The CDR3 spans 13 residues. Losses at the gene ends were 2 bases for V and 7 bases for J; bases not matched to a gene: 2. Germline V gene data show CDR1 as SGHTA and CDR2 as FQGTGA. Incomplete CDR3 DNA: TGTGCCAGCAGCTTATCGCGGGAGAATGAG. Protein product: CASSLSRENE. The entire CDR3 sequence reads CASSLSRENEQFF.

Comments on this clone: Given a much more abundant clone one base away, this may be a read error. With the read ending 3 residues before the CDR3 end, the germline J gene is used to fill in that end. Other DNA sequences in the same sample also yield this CDR3. The rearrangement joins TRBV5-4 to TRBJ2-7; D might be TRBD2 (6 bases). The germline CDR1 and CDR2 sequences are SGHNT and YYREEE (reference sequence). This CDR3 has 14 residues. The sequenced CDR3 bases are TGCGCCAGCAGCCCGGGACTGGATACCTACGAG. It translates to CASSPGLDTYE. From start to end, the CDR3 is CASSPGLDTYEQYF. The whole variable domain, filled in from reference TRBV5-4 and TRBJ2-7, reads ETGVTQSPTHLIKTRGQQVTLRCSSQSGHNTVSWYQQALGQGPQFIFQYYREEENGRGNFPPRFSGLQFPNYSSELNVNALELDDSALYLCASSPGLDTYEQYFGPGTRLTVT.

Ten or more counts support this clone. The sequenced fragment ends 3 residues before the CDR3 boundary, so the rest is inferred from the germline J gene. V and J are TRBV5-5 and TRBJ1-1, with D possibly matching TRBD1 (5 bases). There are 13 residues in the CDR3. The germline V gene encodes CDR1 SGHKS and CDR2 YYEKEE (reference sequence). Trimming cost V 2 bases and J 2 bases, with 7 bases left between them. This CDR3 is CASSLQANTEAFF. Incomplete CDR3 DNA: TGTGCCAGCAGCTTACAGGCAAACACTGAA.

This clone appeared many times. Read coverage stops 3 residues before the CDR3 terminus; the germline J gene supplies the remainder. This rearrangement joins TRBV5-1 to TRBJ2-7; TRBD1 agrees at 8 bases. With V trimmed by 0 bases and J by 5 bases, 1 base remained unmatched. Germline CDR1 reads SGHRS; CDR2 reads YFSETQ. This CDR3 comprises 13 residues. The sequenced CDR3 bases are TGCGCCAGCAGCTTGGACAGGGGGGACGAG. It translates to CASSLDRGDE. From start to end, the CDR3 is CASSLDRGDEQYF.

In regard to this clone: The read terminates 3 residues ahead of where the CDR3 ends, so the germline J gene completes it. The chain is built from TRBV6-2 or TRBV6-3 and TRBJ1-1; D gene unclear. Trimming took off 5 bases at V and 0 bases at J, with 10 bases between the two ends. The CDR3 has 14 amino acids. Per germline, CDR1 MNHEY and CDR2 SVGEGT. The CDR3 sequence: CASSLPTVNTEAFF. CDR3 bases read: TGTGCCAGCAGTCTCCCTACAGTGAACACTGAA.

This clone was counted many times. The chain's CDR3 is CASSTGLMETQYF. The part of the CDR3 DNA that was read is TGCGCCAGCAGCACCGGACTTATGGAGACC. The chain uses TRBV4-1 and TRBJ2-5, with D perhaps TRBD2 (5 bases). The CDR3 end is not reached by the read, which stops 3 residues before it; the germline J gene fills it in. CDR3 length: 13 residues. Germline CDR1 MGHRA, CDR2 YSYEKL. Trimming took off 5 bases at V and 5 bases at J, with 12 bases between the two ends.

This clone occurred many times. The read terminates 3 residues before the CDR3 end, so the remaining end is supplied by the germline J gene. The chain joins TRBV5-1 to TRBJ2-1, with 9 bases identical to TRBD2. Germline values: CDR1 SGHRS, CDR2 YFSETQ. This CDR3 has 15 residues. Losses at the gene ends were 4 bases for V and 7 bases for J; bases not matched to a gene: 9. The CDR3 loop reads CASSQTSGLRNEQFF. The CDR3 DNA, read in part, is TGCGCCAGCAGCCAGACTAGCGGCCTAAGGAATGAG.